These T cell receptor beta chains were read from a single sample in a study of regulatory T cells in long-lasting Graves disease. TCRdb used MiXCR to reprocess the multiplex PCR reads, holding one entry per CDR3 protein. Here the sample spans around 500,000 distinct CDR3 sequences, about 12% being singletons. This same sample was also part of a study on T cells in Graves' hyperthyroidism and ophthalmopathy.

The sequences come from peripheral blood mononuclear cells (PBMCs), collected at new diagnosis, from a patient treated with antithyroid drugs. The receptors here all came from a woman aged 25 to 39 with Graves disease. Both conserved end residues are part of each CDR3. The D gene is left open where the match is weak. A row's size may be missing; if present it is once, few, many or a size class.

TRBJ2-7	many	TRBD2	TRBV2	TGTGCCAGCAGGACGGGACTAGCGGGGTGGGAGCAGTACTTC	CASRTGLAGWEQYF
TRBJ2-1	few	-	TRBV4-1	TGCGCCAGCAGCCAAGTCCCCCTAGCGCCCGCTGAGCAGTTCTTC	CASSQVPLAPAEQFF
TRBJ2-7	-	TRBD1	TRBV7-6	TGTGCCAGCAGCTTAGGTTCTTTGGGGACAGGGGTCCACGAGCAGTACTTC	CASSLGSLGTGVHEQYF
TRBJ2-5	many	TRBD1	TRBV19	TGTGCCAGTAGTGGACAGGGGCTGGAGACCCAGTACTTC	CASSGQGLETQYF
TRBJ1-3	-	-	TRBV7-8	TGTGCCAGCAGCTTTGACCGTTACACCATATATTTT	CASSFDRYTIYF
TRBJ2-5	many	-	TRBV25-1	TGTGCCAGCAGTGAATTGTCAGGGATCGAGACCCAGTACTTC	CASSELSGIETQYF
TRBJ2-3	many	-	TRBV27	TGTGCCAGCAGTTCGGGTGGTCATTTAGGGCCAGATACGCAGTATTTT	CASSSGGHLGPDTQYF
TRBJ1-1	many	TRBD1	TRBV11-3	TGTGCCAGCAGCTTAGAGCGGACAGGGGTAATACCACGAACTGAAGCTTTCTTT	CASSLERTGVIPRTEAFF
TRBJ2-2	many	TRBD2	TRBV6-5	TGTGCCAGCAGTTACCCCCACCGTCTAGCGGGAGAACACGGGGAGCTGTTTTTT	CASSYPHRLAGEHGELFF
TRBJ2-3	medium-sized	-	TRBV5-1	TGCGCCAGCAGCTTGTCTGGCTCCGATACGCAGTATTTT	CASSLSGSDTQYF
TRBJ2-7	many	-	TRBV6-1	TGTGCCAGCAGTCTTTCCAGACAGGTCCAGCGAACCTACGAGCAGTACTTC	CASSLSRQVQRTYEQYF
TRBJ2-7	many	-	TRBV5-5	TGTGCCAGCAGCCCACGGTCGGGCGGGACCGACGATTACGAGCAGTACTTC	CASSPRSGGTDDYEQYF
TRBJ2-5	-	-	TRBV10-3	TGTGCCATCAGTGAAACAGGTGGAGCCCTGGCCGGGGTTGTAAAGACCCAGTACTTC	CAISETGGALAGVVKTQYF
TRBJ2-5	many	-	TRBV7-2	TGTGCCAGCAGCTTACGGCTAGCGTACACCCAGTACTTC	CASSLRLAYTQYF
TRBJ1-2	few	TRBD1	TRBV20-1	TGCAGTGCGCTCTTACAGGGGAAAAGTGGCTACACCTTC	CSALLQGKSGYTF
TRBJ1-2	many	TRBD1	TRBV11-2	TGTGCCAGCAGTTCCCCCAGACAGGGTAACTATGGCTACACCTTC	CASSSPRQGNYGYTF
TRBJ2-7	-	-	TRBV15	TGTGCCACCAGCAGAGACCTGACGGTGGGCTCCTACGAGCAGTACTTC	CATSRDLTVGSYEQYF
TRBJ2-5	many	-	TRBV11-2	TGTGCCAGCAGCTTTCGACAACAAGAGACCCAGTACTTC	CASSFRQQETQYF
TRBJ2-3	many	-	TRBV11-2	TGTGCCAGCAGCTTAGTCCAGGGCACAGATACGCAGTATTTT	CASSLVQGTDTQYF
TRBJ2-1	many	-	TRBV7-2	TGTGCCAGCGGGATGGGTGAGCAGTTCTTC	CASGMGEQFF
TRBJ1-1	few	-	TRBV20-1	TGCAGTGCTAGAGATCCCGGGGGCATGAACACTGAAGCTTTCTTT	CSARDPGGMNTEAFF
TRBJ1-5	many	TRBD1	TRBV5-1	TGCGCCAGCAGCCCCGGGACAGGGTCTAGCAATCAGCCCCAGCATTTT	CASSPGTGSSNQPQHF
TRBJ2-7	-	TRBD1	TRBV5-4	TGTGCCAGCAGCAAACGACAGGGGACGTCCTACGAGCAGTACTTC	CASSKRQGTSYEQYF
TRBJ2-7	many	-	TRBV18	TGTGCCAGCTCACCCGGACTAAGCTCCTACGAGCAGTACTTC	CASSPGLSSYEQYF
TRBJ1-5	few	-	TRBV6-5	TGTGCCAGCAGTTACGGGGCACGTGATGGGGAAAGGCAGCCCCAGCATTTT	CASSYGARDGERQPQHF
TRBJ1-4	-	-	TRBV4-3	TGCGCCAGCAGCCAATCGGGCGGGACCGGGGAAAAACTGTTTTTT	CASSQSGGTGEKLFF
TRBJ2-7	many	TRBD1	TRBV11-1	TGTGCCAGCAGCTTAGGACAGGGGACACTCCGCGAGCAGTACTTC	CASSLGQGTLREQYF
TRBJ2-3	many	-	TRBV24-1	TGTGCCACCGGAGAAGAAGTCACAGATACGCAGTATTTT	CATGEEVTDTQYF
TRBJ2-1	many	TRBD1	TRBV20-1	TGCAGTGCTGGCAGACAGGGACGAATCTACAATGAGCAGTTCTTC	CSAGRQGRIYNEQFF